This T cell receptor beta chain came from a study of CD8+ T cells in alopecia areata. Looked up from germline, CDR1 is SGHRS and CDR2 is YFSETQ. The CDR3 is 14 amino acids. Trimming pared 0 bases from V and 6 bases from J, leaving 12 bases between. The sample's treatment: oral pan-JAK inhibitor, 5-10 mg twice daily. Samples from alopecia areata patients were lesional scalp punch biopsies and peripheral blood. Reverse transcription of extracted RNA yielded cDNA, which provided the sequencing template. The method was immunoSEQ multiplex PCR; TCRdb's version includes in-frame clones alone and lacks a portion of them. The sample shows more than 200,000 clones, around three fifths of them seen only once.

The sequence derives from a human donor with alopecia areata. The sequenced sample was CD4+ T cells sorted from blood, obtained at week 4, from a patient treated with tofacitinib. The chain links TRBV5-1 to TRBJ1-2; D unclear. The CDR3 DNA follows: TGCGCCAGCAGCTTGGTCGAGGGAGTCGATGGCTACACCTTC. Translating it yields CASSLVEGVDGYTF. The variable domain in full, with the rest retrieved from reference TRBV5-1 and TRBJ1-2, is KAGVTQTPRYLIKTRGQQVTLSCSPISGHRSVSWYQQTPGQGLQFLFEYFSETQRNKGNFPGRFSGRQFSNSRSEMNVSTLELGDSALYLCASSLVEGVDGYTFGSGTRLTVV.